This TCR beta chain derives from a study of blood T cell repertoires in COVID-19. Assay used: immunoSEQ multiplex PCR; TCRdb lists only in-frame clones, some missing. The sample records some 200,000 clones, 88% being singletons. V was trimmed by 7 bases and J by 1 base, leaving 20 bases between them. Germline values: CDR1 SGHNT, CDR2 YYREEE (reference sequence). This CDR3 region has 17 residues. The sequence came from a woman in her 30s who had recovered from COVID-19. J is TRBJ2-2 and V is TRBV5-4; D might be TRBD2 (7 bases). The sample was PBMCs or T cells enriched from blood (not recorded which). In nucleotides, the CDR3 is TGTGCCAGCCGTTTTGGGGCGGGGGCACAGAACACCGGGGAGCTGTTTTTT. Translating gives CASRFGAGAQNTGELFF.